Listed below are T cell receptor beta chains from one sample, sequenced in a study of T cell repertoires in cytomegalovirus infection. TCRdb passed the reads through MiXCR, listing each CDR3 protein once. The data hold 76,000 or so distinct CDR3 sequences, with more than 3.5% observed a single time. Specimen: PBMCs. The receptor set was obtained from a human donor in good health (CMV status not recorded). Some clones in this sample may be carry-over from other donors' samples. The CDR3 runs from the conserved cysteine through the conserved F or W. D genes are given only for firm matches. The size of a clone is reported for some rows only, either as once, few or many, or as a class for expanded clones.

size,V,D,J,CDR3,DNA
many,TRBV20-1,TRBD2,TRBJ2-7,CSARDLGTSGGIHHYEQYF,TGCAGTGCTAGAGATCTGGGCACTAGCGGGGGGATACATCACTACGAGCAGTACTTC
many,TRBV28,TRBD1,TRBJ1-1,CASSLDRGKDTEAFF,TGTGCCAGCAGTTTAGACAGGGGGAAAGACACTGAAGCTTTCTTT
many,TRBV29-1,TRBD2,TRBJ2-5,CSVDLVDPPSGRQETQYF,TGCAGCGTTGATCTGGTTGATCCCCCTAGCGGGAGGCAAGAGACCCAGTACTTC
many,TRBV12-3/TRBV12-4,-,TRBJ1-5,CASNTIGGDQPQHF,TGTGCCAGCAACACGATCGGGGGGGATCAGCCCCAGCATTTT
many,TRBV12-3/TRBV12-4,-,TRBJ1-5,CASSFMGGLGQPQHF,TGTGCCAGCAGTTTCATGGGGGGCCTGGGTCAGCCCCAGCATTTT
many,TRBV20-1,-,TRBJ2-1,CSASFTGSSHHNEQFF,TGCAGTGCTAGTTTTACAGGGAGTTCACATCACAATGAGCAGTTCTTC
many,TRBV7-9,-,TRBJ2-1,CASSAFASDEQFF,TGTGCCAGCAGCGCCTTTGCGTCCGATGAGCAGTTCTTC
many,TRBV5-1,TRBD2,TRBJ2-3,CASSPQGRGTDTQYF,TGCGCCAGCAGCCCCCAAGGGCGGGGGACAGATACGCAGTATTTT
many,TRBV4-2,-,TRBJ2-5,CASSLSGAQETQYF,TGTGCCAGCAGCCTCAGCGGAGCCCAAGAGACCCAGTACTTC
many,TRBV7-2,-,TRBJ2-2,CASSFLPGSGELFF,TGTGCCAGCAGCTTCCTCCCAGGGTCCGGGGAGCTGTTTTTT
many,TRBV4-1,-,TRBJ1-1,CASSQGLADEAFF,TGCGCCAGCAGCCAAGGTTTGGCAGATGAAGCTTTCTTT
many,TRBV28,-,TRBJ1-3,CASSTGGSGNTIYF,TGTGCCAGCAGTACCGGGGGCTCTGGAAACACCATATATTTT
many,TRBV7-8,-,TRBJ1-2,CASSPILYGYTF,TGTGCCAGCAGCCCGATCCTTTATGGCTACACCTTC
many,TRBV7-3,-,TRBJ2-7,CASSLVGGSGEQYF,TGTGCCAGCAGCTTAGTGGGGGGCTCTGGTGAGCAGTACTTC
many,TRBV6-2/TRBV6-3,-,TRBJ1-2,CASRALDGRIYGYTF,TGTGCCAGCAGAGCCCTCGACGGAAGAATCTATGGCTACACCTTC
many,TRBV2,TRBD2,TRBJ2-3,CASSGAGGPDTQYF,TGTGCCAGCAGTGGAGCGGGGGGGCCAGATACGCAGTATTTT
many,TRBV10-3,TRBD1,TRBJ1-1,CAISKGTGAGNTEAFF,TGTGCCATCAGTAAAGGGACAGGGGCCGGGAACACTGAAGCTTTCTTT
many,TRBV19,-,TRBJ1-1,CASSDRVGRRGTEAFF,TGTGCCAGTAGTGACCGGGTAGGTAGAAGGGGCACTGAAGCTTTCTTT
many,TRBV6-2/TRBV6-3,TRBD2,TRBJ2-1,CASSYKAGGHEQFF,TGTGCCAGCAGTTACAAAGCGGGGGGCCATGAGCAGTTCTTC
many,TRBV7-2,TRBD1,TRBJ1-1,CASSSDRGLTEAFF,TGTGCCAGCAGCTCGGACAGGGGGCTAACTGAAGCTTTCTTT
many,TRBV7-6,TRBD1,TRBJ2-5,CASSSDRVQETQYF,TGTGCCAGCAGCTCTGACAGGGTTCAAGAGACCCAGTACTTC
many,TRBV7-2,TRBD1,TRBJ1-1,CASSLPTGQGLYTEAFF,TGTGCCAGCAGCTTACCAACTGGACAGGGGCTCTATACTGAAGCTTTCTTT
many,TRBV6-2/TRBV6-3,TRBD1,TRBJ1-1,CASSFDRGGTEAFF,TGTGCCAGCAGTTTCGACAGGGGAGGGACTGAAGCTTTCTTT
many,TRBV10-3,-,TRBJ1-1,CAISESRVNTEAFF,TGTGCCATCAGTGAGTCGAGAGTGAACACTGAAGCTTTCTTT
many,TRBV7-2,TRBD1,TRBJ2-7,CASSPRGQILYEQYF,TGTGCCAGCAGTCCGAGGGGGCAGATACTCTACGAGCAGTACTTC
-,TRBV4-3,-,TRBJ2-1,CASREGRGSYNEQVF,TGCGCCAGCAGGGAGGGAAGGGGCTCCTACAATGAGCAGGTCTTC
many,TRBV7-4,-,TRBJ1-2,CASSLPNIGGYTF,TGTGCCAGCAGCTTACCCAACATAGGAGGCTACACCTTC
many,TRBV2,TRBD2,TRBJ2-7,CASIPGLAGETSYEQYF,TGTGCCAGCATCCCGGGACTAGCGGGGGAGACCTCCTACGAGCAGTACTTC
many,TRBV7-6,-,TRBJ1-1,CASSLAGGEAFF,TGTGCCAGCAGCTTAGCGGGGGGAGAAGCTTTCTTT